The 16 T cell receptor beta chains in this list originate from one sample, sequenced in a study of blood T cell repertoires in COVID-19. Repertoires were generated with immunoSEQ multiplex PCR, while TCRdb's copy carries only in-frame clones and drops some. The sample consists of about 260,000 clones, 85% to 90% of them appearing once. Sequenced sample: PBMCs or T cells enriched from blood (not recorded which). The origin of the receptors is a man in his forties or fifties who had been exposed to COVID-19.

V is TRBV9 and J is TRBJ1-6, with TRBD1 identical over 7 bases. The CDR3 extends over 15 amino acids. Trimming at V came to 2 bases and at J to 8 bases, leaving 7 bases not matched to a gene. Germline lookup yields CDR1 SGDLS and CDR2 YYNGEE. The CDR3 protein is CASSVSTGKDSPLHF. For the CDR3, the DNA is TGTGCCAGCAGCGTCTCGACAGGGAAGGATTCACCCCTCCACTTT.

The chain joins TRBV6-5 to TRBJ2-1; 13 positions match TRBD2. The junction had 13 bases not matched to a gene; V was cut back by 10 bases and J by 10 bases. This CDR3 spans 15 amino acids. The V gene's germline CDR1 is MNHEY and CDR2 SVGAGI. CDR3 sequence reads: CATQRRGLAGKEQFF. The CDR3 DNA sequence: TGTGCCACCCAGAGGAGGGGACTAGCGGGGAAGGAGCAGTTCTTC.

CDR3 sequence (DNA): TGTGCCAGCACCCGTCGCGGGACTTCGAACACCGGGGAGCTGTTTTTT. Encoded protein: CASTRRGTSNTGELFF. The genes are TRBV7-3 and TRBJ2-2; D is perhaps TRBD2 (6 bases). Trimming removed 7 bases at V and 0 bases at J, with 15 bases between. CDR1 and CDR2 from the germline V gene are SGHTA and FQGTGA. CDR3 size: 16 residues. Full variable domain (remainder filled in from reference TRBV7-3 and TRBJ2-2): GAGVSQTPSNKVTEKGKYVELRCDPISGHTALYWYRQSLGQGPEFLIYFQGTGAADDSGLPNDRFFAVRPEGSVSTLKIQRTERGDSAVYLCASTRRGTSNTGELFFGEGSRLTVL.

V and J are TRBV29-1 and TRBJ1-1, with 12 bases lining up with TRBD1. Trimming took 7 bases from V and 5 from J; bases not matched to a gene: 5. The CDR3 covers 13 residues. In germline, CDR1 is SQVTM, CDR2 ANQGSEA. The CDR3 region has the DNA TGCAGCGGGGACAGGGGGCGAGATACTGAAGCTTTCTTT. Encoded protein: CSGDRGRDTEAFF.

The rearrangement joins TRBV5-6 to TRBJ2-7, with a weak D call TRBD1 (7 bases). The V end lost 0 bases, the J end lost 1 base, and 20 bases lay between the germline ends. The CDR3 loop spans 18 amino acids. The germline gives CDR1 SGHDT, CDR2 YYEEEE. The CDR3 sequence is CASSLEVGGRGRSYEQYF. CDR3 bases: TGTGCCAGCAGCTTGGAGGTAGGGGGCAGGGGGAGGTCCTACGAGCAGTACTTC.

The chain uses TRBV24-1 and TRBJ2-2; no clear D gene. The CDR3 covers 17 residues. The V gene's germline CDR1 is KGHDR and CDR2 SFDVKD. Trimming left V 4 bases short and J 13 bases short, with 27 bases between. The CDR3 protein is CATSDNPGTPFRAALFF. The CDR3 region has the DNA TGTGCCACCAGTGACAATCCAGGTACACCGTTTCGTGCCGCGCTGTTTTTT.

The CDR3 sequence is CASSLLPQGSYGYTF. Here the CDR3 DNA reads TGTGCCAGCAGCTTACTCCCACAGGGTAGCTATGGCTACACCTTC. The chain combines TRBV7-2 with TRBJ1-2; a possible D gene is TRBD1 (6 bases). This CDR3 region has 15 residues. The V end lost 2 bases, the J end lost 4 bases, and 14 bases lay between the germline ends. Looked up from germline, CDR1 is SGHTA and CDR2 is FQGNSA.

V and J are TRBV29-1 and TRBJ1-2; 8 nucleotides line up with TRBD1. CDR3 size: 12 residues. Germline V CDR1 and CDR2: SQVTM, ANQGSEA. J was trimmed by 4 bases and V by 4 bases; bases with no gene match: 2. The CDR3 DNA reads as TGCAGCGTTGGGGGGACAGGCTATGGCTACACCTTC. Its protein product is CSVGGTGYGYTF.

This clone was seen a handful of times. The chain employs TRBV30 and TRBJ2-3; D is uncertain. CDR1 and CDR2 (germline): GTSNPN, SVGIG (reference sequence). Deletions cut 2 bases from V and 1 base from J, with 13 bases between. The CDR3 totals 15 residues. The CDR3 here is CAWSLVDTGTDTQYF. As DNA, the CDR3 is TGTGCCTGGAGTTTAGTTGATACCGGCACAGATACGCAGTATTTT.

The gene calls are TRBV11-1 and TRBJ2-1; D is ambiguous. CDR1 and CDR2 from the germline V gene are SGHAT and FQDESV (reference sequence). This CDR3 contains 15 residues. Trimming took 3 bases from V and 3 from J, leaving 12 bases between them. This chain's CDR3 is CASSLYRDDYNEQFF. For the CDR3, the DNA is TGTGCCAGCAGCTTGTACAGAGACGACTACAATGAGCAGTTCTTC.

This clone was counted between two and nine times. The CDR3 DNA sequence: TGTGCCATCAGTGGACAGGGGGCTTTCTCTGGAAACACCATATATTTT. It is translated as CAISGQGAFSGNTIYF. The chain is built from TRBV10-3 and TRBJ1-3; 10 positions match TRBD1. Germline loops: CDR1 ENHRY, CDR2 SYGVKD. This CDR3 is 16 amino acids long. V trimming: 4 bases; J trimming: 0 bases; junction bases outside the gene matches: 3.

The rearrangement uses TRBV28 and TRBJ1-4; tentatively, D is TRBD1 (5 bases). V was trimmed by 6 bases and J by 0 bases, leaving 11 bases between them. CDR1 MDHEN and CDR2 SYDVKM come from the germline V gene. This CDR3 contains 15 residues. CDR3 amino acids: CASRGGSPTNEKLFF. As DNA, the CDR3 is TGTGCCAGCAGGGGGGGGAGTCCAACTAATGAAAAACTGTTTTTT.

The genes are TRBV2 and TRBJ1-6, with 7 bases lining up with TRBD1. J lost 9 bases, V lost 8 bases, and 7 bases had no gene match. Germline values: CDR1 SNHLY, CDR2 FYNNEI. CDR3 length equals 13 residues. The CDR3 DNA follows: TGTGCCAGCGACAGGGAAGCTGGTTCACCCCTCCACTTT. It translates to CASDREAGSPLHF.

The chain links TRBV18 to TRBJ1-3; D not resolved. Germline V gene data show CDR1 as KGHSH and CDR2 as LQKENI. The length of the CDR3 is 13 residues. Trimming shortened V by 3 bases and J by 8 bases, and 11 bases separated the two germline ends. CDR3 region: CASSPGVGDTIYF. In nucleotides, the CDR3 is TGTGCCAGCTCACCTGGGGTCGGGGACACCATATATTTT.

The CDR3 region has the DNA TGTGCCAGCAGTAGAGGCGGGACAGGGGGCCCTGGGGCCAACGTCCTGACTTTC. Translation gives CASSRGGTGGPGANVLTF. The chain recombines TRBV27 with TRBJ2-6; 12 positions agree with TRBD1. Germline CDR1 reads MNHEY; CDR2 reads SMNVEV (reference sequence). The length of the CDR3 is 18 residues. The V gene end was trimmed by 5 bases and the J gene end by 2 bases; junction bases not matched to a gene: 7.

The gene calls are TRBV11-2 and TRBJ2-7; 9 positions agree with TRBD1. Germline V gene lookup returns CDR1 SGHAT and CDR2 FQNNGV. CDR3 size: 14 residues. Trimming cost V 5 bases and J 6 bases; bases outside gene matches: 8. CDR3 sequence (DNA): TGTGCCAGCAGCCTGGGACAGGGTTCCCTCGAGCAGTACTTC. Translating gives CASSLGQGSLEQYF.